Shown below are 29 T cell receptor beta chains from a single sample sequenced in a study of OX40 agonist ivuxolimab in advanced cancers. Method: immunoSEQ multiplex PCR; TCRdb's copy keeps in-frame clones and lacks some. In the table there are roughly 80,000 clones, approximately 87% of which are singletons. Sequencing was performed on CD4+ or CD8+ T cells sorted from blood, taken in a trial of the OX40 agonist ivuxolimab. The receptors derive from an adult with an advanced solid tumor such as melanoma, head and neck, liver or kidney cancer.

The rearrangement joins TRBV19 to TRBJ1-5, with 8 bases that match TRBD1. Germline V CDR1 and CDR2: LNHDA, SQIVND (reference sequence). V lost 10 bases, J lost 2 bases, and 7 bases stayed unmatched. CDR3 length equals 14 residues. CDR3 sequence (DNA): TGTGCCACCAGAGGACAGGGACGCAATCAGCCCCAGCATTTT. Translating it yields CATRGQGRNQPQHF.

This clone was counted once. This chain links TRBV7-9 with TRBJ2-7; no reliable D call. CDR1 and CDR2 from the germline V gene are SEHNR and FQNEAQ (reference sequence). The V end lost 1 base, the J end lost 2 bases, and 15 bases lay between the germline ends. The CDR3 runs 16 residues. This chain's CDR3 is CASSLGWSSKAYEQYF. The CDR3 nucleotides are TGTGCCAGCAGCTTAGGTTGGTCCTCGAAAGCCTACGAGCAGTACTTC. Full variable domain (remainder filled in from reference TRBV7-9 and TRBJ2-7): DTGVSQNPRHKITKRGQNVTFRCDPISEHNRLYWYRQTLGQGPEFLTYFQNEAQLEKSRLLSDRFSAERPKGSFSTLEIQRTEQGDSAMYLCASSLGWSSKAYEQYFGPGTRLTVT.

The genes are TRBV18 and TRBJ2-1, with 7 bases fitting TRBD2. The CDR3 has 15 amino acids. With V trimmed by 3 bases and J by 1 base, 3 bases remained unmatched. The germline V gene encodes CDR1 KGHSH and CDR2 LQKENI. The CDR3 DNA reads TGTGCCAGCTCACCGGGGGGGGGATCCTACAATGAGCAGTTCTTC. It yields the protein CASSPGGGSYNEQFF.

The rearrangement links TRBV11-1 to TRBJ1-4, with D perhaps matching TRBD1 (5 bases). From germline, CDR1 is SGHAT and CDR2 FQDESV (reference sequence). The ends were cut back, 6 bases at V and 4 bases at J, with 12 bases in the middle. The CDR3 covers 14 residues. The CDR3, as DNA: TGTGCCAGCAGGGGACGGATCGTTAATGAAAAACTGTTTTTT. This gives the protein CASRGRIVNEKLFF. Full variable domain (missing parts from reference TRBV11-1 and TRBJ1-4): EAEVAQSPRYKITEKSQAVAFWCDPISGHATLYWYRQILGQGPELLVQFQDESVVDDSQLPKDRFSAERLKGVDSTLKIQPAELGDSAMYLCASRGRIVNEKLFFGSGTQLSVL.

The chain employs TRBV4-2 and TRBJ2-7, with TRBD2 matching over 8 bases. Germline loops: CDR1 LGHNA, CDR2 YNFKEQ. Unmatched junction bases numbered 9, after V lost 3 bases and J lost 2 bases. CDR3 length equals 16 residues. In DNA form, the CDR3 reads TGTGCCAGCAGCCATGCCGAGGGGACTAGTGCCTACGAGCAGTACTTC. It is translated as CASSHAEGTSAYEQYF.

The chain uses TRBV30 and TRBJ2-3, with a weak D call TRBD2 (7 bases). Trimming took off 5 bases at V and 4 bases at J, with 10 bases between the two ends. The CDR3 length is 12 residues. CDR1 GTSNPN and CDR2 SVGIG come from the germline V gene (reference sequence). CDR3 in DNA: TGTGCCTGGGAGGGGGGGCCAGATACGCAGTATTTT. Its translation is CAWEGGPDTQYF.

CDR3 in amino acids: CSVQGQGLYEQYF. CDR3 DNA: TGCAGCGTTCAGGGACAGGGTCTCTACGAGCAGTACTTC. The J gene is TRBJ2-7, the V gene TRBV29-1, with 9 bases aligning to TRBD1. There are 13 residues in the CDR3. The germline CDR1 and CDR2 sequences are SQVTM and ANQGSEA. V shed 5 bases and J 3 bases; nucleotides not matched to a gene: 5.

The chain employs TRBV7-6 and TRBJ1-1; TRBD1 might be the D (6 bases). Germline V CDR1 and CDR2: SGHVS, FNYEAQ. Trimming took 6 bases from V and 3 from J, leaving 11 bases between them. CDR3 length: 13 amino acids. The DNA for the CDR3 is TGTGCCAGCAGTCGAGGGGGGGACACTGAAGCTTTCTTT. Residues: CASSRGGDTEAFF.

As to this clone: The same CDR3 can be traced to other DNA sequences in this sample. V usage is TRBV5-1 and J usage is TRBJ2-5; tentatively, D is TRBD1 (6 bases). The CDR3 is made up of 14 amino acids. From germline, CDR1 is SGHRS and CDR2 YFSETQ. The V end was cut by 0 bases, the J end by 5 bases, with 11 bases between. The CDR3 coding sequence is TGCGCCAGCAGCTTGGACAGGGTAGGGGAGACCCAGTACTTC. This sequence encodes CASSLDRVGETQYF.

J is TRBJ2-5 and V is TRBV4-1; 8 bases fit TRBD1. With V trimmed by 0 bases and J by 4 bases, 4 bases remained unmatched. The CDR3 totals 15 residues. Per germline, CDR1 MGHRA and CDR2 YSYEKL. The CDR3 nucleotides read TGCGCCAGCAGCCAAGATGGGACAGGAGGAGAGACCCAGTACTTC. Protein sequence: CASSQDGTGGETQYF.

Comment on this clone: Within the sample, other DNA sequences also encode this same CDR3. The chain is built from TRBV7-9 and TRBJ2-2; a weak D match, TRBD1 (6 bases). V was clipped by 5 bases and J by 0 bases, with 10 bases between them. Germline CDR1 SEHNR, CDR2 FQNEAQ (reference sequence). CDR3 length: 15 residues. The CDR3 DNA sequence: TGTGCCAGCAGCCCCGGGACAACGAACACCGGGGAGCTGTTTTTT. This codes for CASSPGTTNTGELFF. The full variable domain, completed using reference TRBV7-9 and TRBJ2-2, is DTGVSQNPRHKITKRGQNVTFRCDPISEHNRLYWYRQTLGQGPEFLTYFQNEAQLEKSRLLSDRFSAERPKGSFSTLEIQRTEQGDSAMYLCASSPGTTNTGELFFGEGSRLTVL.

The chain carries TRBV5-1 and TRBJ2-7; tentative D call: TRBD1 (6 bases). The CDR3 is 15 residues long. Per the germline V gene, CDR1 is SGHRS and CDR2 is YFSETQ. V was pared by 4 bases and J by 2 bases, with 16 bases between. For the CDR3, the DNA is TGCGCCAGCAGCCAAGGGACATCAAATACCTACGAGCAGTACTTC. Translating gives CASSQGTSNTYEQYF.

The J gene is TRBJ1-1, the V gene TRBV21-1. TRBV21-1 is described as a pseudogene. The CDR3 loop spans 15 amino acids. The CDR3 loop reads CASSNATAVNTEAFF. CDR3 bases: TGTGCCAGCAGCAATGCAACTGCGGTGAACACTGAAGCTTTCTTT.

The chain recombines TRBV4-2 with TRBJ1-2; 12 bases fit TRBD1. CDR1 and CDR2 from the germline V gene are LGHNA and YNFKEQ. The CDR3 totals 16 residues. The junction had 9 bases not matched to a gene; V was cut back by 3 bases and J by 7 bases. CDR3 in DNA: TGTGCCAGCAGCCAGAGCCCGGGACAGGGGGCGACTGGCTACACCTTC. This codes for CASSQSPGQGATGYTF.

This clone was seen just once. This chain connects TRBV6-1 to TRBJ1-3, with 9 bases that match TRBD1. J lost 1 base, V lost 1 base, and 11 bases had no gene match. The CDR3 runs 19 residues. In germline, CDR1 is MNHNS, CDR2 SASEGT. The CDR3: CASSEGGTGRYRSGNTIYF. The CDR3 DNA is TGTGCCAGCAGTGAAGGGGGGACAGGGAGATATCGTTCTGGAAACACCATATATTTT.

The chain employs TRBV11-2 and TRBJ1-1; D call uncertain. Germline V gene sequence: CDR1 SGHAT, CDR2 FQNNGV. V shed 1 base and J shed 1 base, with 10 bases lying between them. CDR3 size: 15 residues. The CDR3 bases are TGTGCCAGCAGCTTAGCGGCCGGGCAGAACACTGAAGCTTTCTTT. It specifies CASSLAAGQNTEAFF.

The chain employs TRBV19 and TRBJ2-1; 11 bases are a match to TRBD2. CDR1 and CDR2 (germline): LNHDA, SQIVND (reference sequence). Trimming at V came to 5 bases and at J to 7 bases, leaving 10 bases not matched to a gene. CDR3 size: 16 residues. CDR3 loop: CASSPGTSGGLNEQFF. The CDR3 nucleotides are TGTGCCAGTAGTCCCGGGACTAGCGGCGGGTTAAATGAGCAGTTCTTC.

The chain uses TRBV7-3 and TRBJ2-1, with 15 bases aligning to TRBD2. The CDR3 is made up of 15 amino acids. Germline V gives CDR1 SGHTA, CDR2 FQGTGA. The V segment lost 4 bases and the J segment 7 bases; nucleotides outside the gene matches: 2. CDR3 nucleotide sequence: TGTGCCAGCAGCTGGACTAGCGGGGGGGCAAATGAGCAGTTCTTC. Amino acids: CASSWTSGGANEQFF.

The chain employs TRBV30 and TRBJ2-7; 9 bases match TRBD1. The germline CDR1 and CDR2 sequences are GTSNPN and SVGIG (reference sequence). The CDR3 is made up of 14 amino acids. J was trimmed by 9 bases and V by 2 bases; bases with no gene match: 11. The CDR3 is CAWSLTGQGYRQYF. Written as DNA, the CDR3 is TGTGCCTGGAGTCTAACGGGACAGGGCTACAGGCAGTACTTC.

The CDR3 DNA follows: TGTGCCAGCAGCCCGCGGGACAGGGCTAACTATGGCTACACCTTC. Translating gives CASSPRDRANYGYTF. The chain joins TRBV7-8 to TRBJ1-2, with TRBD1 matching over 9 bases. With V trimmed by 5 bases and J by 0 bases, 4 bases remained unmatched. The CDR3 has 15 residues. Germline lookup yields CDR1 SGHVS and CDR2 FQNEAQ.

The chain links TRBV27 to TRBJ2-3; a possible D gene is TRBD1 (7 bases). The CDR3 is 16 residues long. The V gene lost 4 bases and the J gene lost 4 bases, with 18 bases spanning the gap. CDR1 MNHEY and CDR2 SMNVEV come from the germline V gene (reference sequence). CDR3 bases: TGTGCCAGCAGTTCCCGTAGGGGGCGCGGGGCAGATACGCAGTATTTT. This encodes CASSSRRGRGADTQYF.

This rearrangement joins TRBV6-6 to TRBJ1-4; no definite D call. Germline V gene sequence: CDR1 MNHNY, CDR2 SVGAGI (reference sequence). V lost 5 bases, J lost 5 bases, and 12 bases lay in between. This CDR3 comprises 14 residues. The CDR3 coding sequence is TGTGCCAGCAGTCGGAAGGGAAGCAATGAAAAACTGTTTTTT. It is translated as CASSRKGSNEKLFF.

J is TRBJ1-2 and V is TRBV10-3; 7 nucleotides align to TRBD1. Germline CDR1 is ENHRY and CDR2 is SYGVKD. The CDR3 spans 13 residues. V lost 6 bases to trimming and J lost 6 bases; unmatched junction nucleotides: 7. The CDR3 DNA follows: TGTGCCATCAGGCAGGGGGTCTCCCATGGCTACACCTTC. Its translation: CAIRQGVSHGYTF.

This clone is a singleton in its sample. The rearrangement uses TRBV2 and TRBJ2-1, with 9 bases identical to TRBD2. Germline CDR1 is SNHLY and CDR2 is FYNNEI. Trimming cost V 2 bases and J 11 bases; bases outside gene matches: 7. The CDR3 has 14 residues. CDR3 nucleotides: TGTGCCAGCAGTGAACGGGCGGGGGGGCCTAAGCAGTTCTTC. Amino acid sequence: CASSERAGGPKQFF.

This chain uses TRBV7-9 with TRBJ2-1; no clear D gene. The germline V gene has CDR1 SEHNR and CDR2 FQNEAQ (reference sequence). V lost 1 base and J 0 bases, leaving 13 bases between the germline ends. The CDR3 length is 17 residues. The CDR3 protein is CASSLGSVGSSYNEQFF. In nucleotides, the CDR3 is TGTGCCAGCAGCTTAGGGTCAGTGGGCAGCTCCTACAATGAGCAGTTCTTC.

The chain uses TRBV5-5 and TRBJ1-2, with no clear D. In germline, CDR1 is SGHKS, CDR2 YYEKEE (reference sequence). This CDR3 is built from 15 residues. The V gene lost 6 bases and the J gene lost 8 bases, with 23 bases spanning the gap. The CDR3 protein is CASKQRGGREWGYTF. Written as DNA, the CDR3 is TGTGCCAGCAAGCAACGGGGAGGGAGGGAGTGGGGCTACACCTTC.

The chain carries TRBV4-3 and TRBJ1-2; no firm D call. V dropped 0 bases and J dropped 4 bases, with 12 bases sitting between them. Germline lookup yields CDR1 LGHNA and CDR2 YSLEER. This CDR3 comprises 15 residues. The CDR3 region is CASSQDPGMGYGYTF. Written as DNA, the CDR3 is TGCGCCAGCAGCCAAGATCCCGGGATGGGCTATGGCTACACCTTC.

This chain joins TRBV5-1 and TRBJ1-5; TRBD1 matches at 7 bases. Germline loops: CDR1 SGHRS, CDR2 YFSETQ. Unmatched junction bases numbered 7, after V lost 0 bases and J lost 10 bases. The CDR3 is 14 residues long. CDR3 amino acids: CASSLGDREGPQHF. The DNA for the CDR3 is TGCGCCAGCAGCTTGGGGGACAGAGAGGGACCCCAGCATTTT.

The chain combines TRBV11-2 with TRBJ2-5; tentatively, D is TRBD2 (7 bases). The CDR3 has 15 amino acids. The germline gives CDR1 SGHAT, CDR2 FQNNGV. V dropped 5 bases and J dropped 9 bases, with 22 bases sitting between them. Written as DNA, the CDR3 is TGTGCCAGCAGCCTACAGGGCGGGGTCCGGGGGGCCCAGTACTTC. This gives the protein CASSLQGGVRGAQYF. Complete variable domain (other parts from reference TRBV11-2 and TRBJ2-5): EAGVAQSPRYKIIEKRQSVAFWCNPISGHATLYWYQQILGQGPKLLIQFQNNGVVDDSQLPKDRFSAERLKGVDSTLKIQPAKLEDSAVYLCASSLQGGVRGAQYFGPGTRLLVL.